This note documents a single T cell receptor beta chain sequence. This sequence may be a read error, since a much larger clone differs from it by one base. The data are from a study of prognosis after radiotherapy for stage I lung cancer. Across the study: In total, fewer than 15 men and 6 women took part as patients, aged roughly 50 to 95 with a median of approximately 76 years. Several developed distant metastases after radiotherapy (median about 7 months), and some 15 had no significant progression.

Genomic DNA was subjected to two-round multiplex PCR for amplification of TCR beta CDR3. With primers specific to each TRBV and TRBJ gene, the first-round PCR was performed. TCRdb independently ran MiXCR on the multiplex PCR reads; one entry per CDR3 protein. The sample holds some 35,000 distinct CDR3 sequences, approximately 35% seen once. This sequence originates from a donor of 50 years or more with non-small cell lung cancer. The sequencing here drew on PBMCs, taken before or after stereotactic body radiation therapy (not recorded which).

The CDR3: CASSPWGALQPNSPLHF. CDR3 DNA sequence: TGTGCCAGCAGCCCCTGGGGAGCTCTACAGCCTAATTCACCCCTCCACTTT. The rearrangement joins TRBV4-2 to TRBJ1-6; D is unresolved. This CDR3 spans 17 amino acids. Trimming took 4 bases from V and 6 from J, leaving 19 bases between them. The V gene's germline CDR1 is LGHNA and CDR2 YNFKEQ.